This T cell receptor (beta chain) was retrieved from a study of cytomegalovirus exposure and HLA in healthy donors. Concerning this clone itself: The antigen remains undetermined.

The V gene's germline CDR1 is MNHEY and CDR2 SMNVEV (reference sequence). V trimming: 5 bases; J trimming: 1 base; junction bases outside the gene matches: 6. The CDR3 is made up of 15 amino acids. Both 60 Vbeta primers and 13 Jbeta primers went into the PCR. Repertoires were generated with immunoSEQ multiplex PCR, while TCRdb's copy carries only in-frame clones and drops some. The sample has 150,000 to 200,000 clones; 75% to 90% are singletons. Study-level findings and limits: TCR sequences were mostly rare, though some public TCRs occurred in many donors. Sequencing likely generated an artifact that appeared as a cluster of highly shared sequence variants. Overall, roughly 160 TCR beta chains were annotated as cytomegalovirus-associated.

The chain recombines TRBV27 with TRBJ1-1, with TRBD1 matching over 8 bases. Source material: PBMCs. This clonotype was obtained from a boy between 2 and 10 years old in good health and CMV-seronegative. The CDR3 region has the DNA TGTGCCAGCAGTCGAAGACAGGGGCGGAACACTGAAGCTTTCTTT. This encodes CASSRRQGRNTEAFF.